This T cell receptor beta chain was sequenced in a study of CD8+ T cells in alopecia areata. Germline CDR1 is SGHTA and CDR2 is FQGNSA. The CDR3 has 12 residues. Trimming took off 1 base at V and 2 bases at J, with 3 bases between the two ends. TCR sequencing used cDNA made by reverse transcription of extracted RNA. Data came from immunoSEQ multiplex PCR; TCRdb stores just in-frame clones and leaves some out. The sample has around 190,000 clones; 56% are singletons. The receptor was derived from a human donor in good health. Sequencing input: CD8+ T cells sorted from blood. The chain has TRBV7-2 and TRBJ2-7; D ambiguous. This chain's CDR3 is CASSLVAYEQYF. In DNA, the CDR3 is TGTGCCAGCAGCTTAGTTGCCTACGAGCAGTACTTC.